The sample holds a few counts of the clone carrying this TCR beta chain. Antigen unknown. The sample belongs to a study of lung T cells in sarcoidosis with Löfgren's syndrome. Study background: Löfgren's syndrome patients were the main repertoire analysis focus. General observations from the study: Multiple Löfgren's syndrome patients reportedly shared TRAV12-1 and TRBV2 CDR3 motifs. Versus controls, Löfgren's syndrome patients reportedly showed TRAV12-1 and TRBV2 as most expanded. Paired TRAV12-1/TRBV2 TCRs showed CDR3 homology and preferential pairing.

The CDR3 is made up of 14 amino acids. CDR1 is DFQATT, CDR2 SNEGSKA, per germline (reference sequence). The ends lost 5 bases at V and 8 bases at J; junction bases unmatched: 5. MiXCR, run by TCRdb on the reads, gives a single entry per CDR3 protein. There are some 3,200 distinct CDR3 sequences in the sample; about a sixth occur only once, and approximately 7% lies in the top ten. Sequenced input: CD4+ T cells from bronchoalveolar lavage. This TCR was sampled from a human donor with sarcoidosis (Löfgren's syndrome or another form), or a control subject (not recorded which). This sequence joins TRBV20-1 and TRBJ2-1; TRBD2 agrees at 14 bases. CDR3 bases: TGCAGTGCTGAGACTAGCGGGAGGGCCTATGAGCAGTTCTTC. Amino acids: CSAETSGRAYEQFF.